This T cell receptor beta chain comes out of a study of blood T cell repertoires in COVID-19. Looking at the study overall: T cells, B-cell-depleted T cells, or PBMCs supplied cDNA or gDNA.

The method was immunoSEQ multiplex PCR; TCRdb's version includes in-frame clones alone and lacks a portion of them. Of more than 150,000 clones listed, more than 65% are singletons. Germline V CDR1 and CDR2: KGHSH, LQKENI. V was clipped by 3 bases and J by 1 base, with 9 bases between them. The CDR3 spans 14 residues. The sequence came from a woman aged 80 or over with acute or convalescent COVID-19. The sample taken for sequencing was peripheral blood. The rearrangement uses TRBV18 and TRBJ1-1, with D hard to call. The DNA for the CDR3 is TGTGCCAGCTCACCGATCTCGCGGAACACTGAAGCTTTCTTT. Residues: CASSPISRNTEAFF. Filled out from reference TRBV18 and TRBJ1-1, the complete variable domain reads NAGVMQNPRHLVRRRGQEARLRCSPMKGHSHVYWYRQLPEEGLKFMVYLQKENIIDESGMPKERFSAEFPKEGPSILRIQQVVRGDSAAYFCASSPISRNTEAFFGQGTRLTVV.